This T cell receptor beta chain was identified during a study of T cells in Graves' hyperthyroidism and ophthalmopathy. TCR beta CDR3 regions were amplified from RNA. An initial round of RT-PCR targeting the TCR CDR3 relied on the HTBI primer set. TCRdb re-called the multiplex PCR reads through MiXCR, storing one row per CDR3 protein. The sample has 100,000 to 140,000 distinct CDR3 sequences, more than 15% seen once. In its sample, this clonotype was seen many times. This CDR3 has 16 residues. J was trimmed by 7 bases and V by 0 bases; bases with no gene match: 7. Germline lookup yields CDR1 SGHTA and CDR2 FQGNSA.

This clonotype was sampled from a woman aged 45-59 years with Graves' hyperthyroidism. The sequenced sample was blood. The chain links TRBV7-2 to TRBJ2-1; TRBD2 matches 9 bases. The CDR3 is CASSLAGAGGINEQFF. In DNA, the CDR3 is TGTGCCAGCAGCTTAGCGGGAGCGGGAGGTATAAATGAGCAGTTCTTC. Drawing the rest from reference TRBV7-2 and TRBJ2-1, the complete variable domain is GAGVSQSPSNKVTEKGKDVELRCDPISGHTALYWYRQSLGQGLEFLIYFQGNSAPDKSGLPSDRFSAERTGGSVSTLTIQRTQQEDSAVYLCASSLAGAGGINEQFFGPGTRLTVL.